This T cell receptor (beta chain) was captured by sequencing in a study of cytomegalovirus exposure and HLA in healthy donors (dated by TCRdb to the late 2010s). With respect to the entire study: An earlier analysis of 587 of the donors reported about 280 Gb of sequence data and 95 million to 140 million unique TCR beta sequences obtained from around 190 million T cells. An early release covering 550 to 650 HLA-typed donors comprised about 300 gigabases of sequencing data and roughly 85 million unique TCR sequences. Among the roughly 400 genotyped donors, 81% belonged to the genetic ancestry cluster associated with self-reported Caucasian donors. The study aimed to test whether signatures of past pathogen exposure could be identified by cataloging public T cell receptors. Using immunosequencing, the study profiled T cell repertoires from 500 to 800 subjects and related those repertoires to cytomegalovirus serostatus. Besides the first cohort of 666 subjects, a separate validation cohort made up of 120 different subjects was used. High-throughput TCR immunosequencing, statistical association of individual TCRs with disease status, and machine learning were combined to predict cytomegalovirus infection status. A later analysis re-examined previously published TCR beta repertoires from more than 650 donors and added high-resolution HLA genotyping to investigate patterns of TCR occurrence. Rather than drawing on any new phenotypic data, the later analysis identified candidate immune exposures from TCR beta sequences and the way those sequences occurred across donors. In an earlier analysis of 500 to 650 of the donors, high-throughput TCR beta sequencing was used to judge whether each TCR beta V gene segment behaved as functional or pseudogenic. Donor age, sex, ethnicity and CMV serostatus were compiled alongside the repertoire data. In a later genetic analysis, genome-wide SNP genotypes for about 65% of the 666 donors were used, and that subset was treated as a discovery cohort. Every discovery cohort repertoire had been produced on one sequencing platform. HLA typing covered class I and class II loci at four-digit resolution. Typing coverage varied by locus: about 620-630 donors for A, B, C, DRB1 and DQB1; about 520 for DQA1; some 610 for DPA1; 450 to 480 for DPB1. Five DR-DQ haplotypes were handled as single units for association and clustering, since linkage in the cohort was strong. Among about 390 genotyped donors of the cohort, an average of roughly 240,000 unique TCR beta nucleotide sequences were sequenced per donor, around 20% of them non-productive.

The library was built by means of the immunoSEQ multiplex PCR assay. The multiplex PCR relied on a mix of 60 forward primers for TCR Vbeta segments and 13 reverse primers for TCR Jbeta segments. A multiplex PCR assay on genomic DNA amplified the CDR3 region of rearranged TCR beta genes. The Illumina HiSeq System was used to sequence the amplified TCR beta libraries as 87-base-pair reads. The source study handled its data this way. A later analysis counted tens of millions of unique TCR beta chains across the roughly 700 repertoires, and 10 million to 11 million of these chains were shared by at least two donors. A nearest-neighbor algorithm error-corrected the raw reads and collapsed the reads into unique sequences, merging closely related sequences to remove PCR and sequencing errors. To assign V, D and J gene segments, CDR3 sequences were aligned to IMGT reference sequences. For a sequence to be retained, a match of at least six nucleotides was required to both a V gene segment and a J gene segment. Rearrangements were called productive when the CDR3 lacked stop codons and stayed in frame with V and J; all others were non-productive. Following IMGT convention, CDR3 was defined as the stretch from the second conserved V-encoded cysteine to the conserved J-encoded phenylalanine. The earlier analysis of 587 of the donors excluded any sequence lacking an unambiguous match to a single V gene segment. An earlier analysis of around 600 of the donors classified V segments as functional when productive rearrangements were above 56.7% and as segregating when the standard deviation between donors was above 5%. A statistical classification framework was built to diagnose cytomegalovirus status from the catalog of TCR beta chain sequences. A later analysis assigned V and J genes by comparing TCR nucleotide sequences with IMGT/GENE-DB human TR gene sequences. A later analysis assigned CDR3 sequences and most-parsimonious VDJ recombination scenarios with the TCRdist pipeline. In a later analysis, each TCR beta chain was defined by its CDR3 amino acid sequence together with its V-gene family, and reads without a unique V-gene family were excluded. A later analysis removed 592 highly shared, low-generation-probability nucleotide sequences to deal with suspected cross-contamination and a sequencing artifact. In a later analysis, a clonal expansion index was calculated for each public chain from normalized within-repertoire ranks of inferred template counts. In a later analysis, generation probabilities were computed with a VDJ recombination model fitted to out-of-frame rearrangements, and the resulting probabilities were checked against IGoR. In a later analysis, TCR-TCR, TCR-HLA and TCR-CMV co-occurrence was scored with hypergeometric tests, and a repertoire-size bias correction was applied to TCR pairs. To estimate false discovery rates, a later analysis permuted the HLA or CMV assignments 20 times. In a later analysis, co-occurring TCRs were grouped with DBSCAN, and TCRdist sequence similarity was added when clustering was performed within HLA-allele-positive subsets. For co-occurrence clustering, repertoires with fewer than 30,000 or more than 120,000 public chains were excluded, along with a handful of repertoires with anomalous nucleotide sharing. TCRdb's version of the immuneACCESS table is confined to in-frame rearrangements and falls short of the full clone set. An unresolved V gene accounts for under half of the shortfall where checked; the remainder is of unknown origin. V and J calls and clone size follow that table, whereas D and trimming were derived from the DNA. Here the sample has 160,000 or so clones; roughly 80% occur a single time. The ten largest clones represent around 1% of the sample.

This clone was counted once. Its target antigen remains unknown. Nothing much larger sits one base from this clone, and base qualities are not available. The sample contains more than one DNA sequence encoding this CDR3. The germline V gene gives CDR1 as SGHRS and CDR2 as YFSETQ. Trimming at the junction amounts to 0 bases on V and 1 base on J, and the germline ends lie 8 bases apart. Counted from cysteine to phenylalanine, this CDR3 has 15 amino acids. The only DNA kept is the CDR3, 45 bases in frame from the first base. The paper as a whole reports these results and caveats: The study gave a list of under 200 TCR beta chains associated with cytomegalovirus. The classifier was reported to diagnose cytomegalovirus status with high specificity and sensitivity in both the original cohort and the validation cohort. According to the authors, the approach could potentially be generalized to other disease states and immunological phenotypes. According to a later analysis, most CMV-associated TCR beta chains appeared to be HLA-restricted, and the HLA associations seemed to be driven largely by CMV exposure. Sequencing depth was assumed to be roughly uniform across donors in the presence/absence analyses, though that assumption may not hold. The sequencing pipeline was judged likely to have produced a cluster of highly shared sequence variants as a technical artifact. A later analysis found that HLA-associated TCR beta chains were more clonally expanded and had lower generation probabilities than equally common non-associated chains. A further reported finding was that TCR beta sequences accurately predicted the HLA-A and HLA-B alleles for most subjects in the first cohort. A few of the identified cytomegalovirus-associated TCR beta chains were confirmed in vitro to be specific for cytomegalovirus antigens. According to a later analysis, TCR association rates differed among HLA loci, with DRB1 alleles showing the most associated TCRs and HLA-C alleles showing the fewest. About 17 rarely observed V segments, including chromosome 9 orphons, were excluded from the earlier analysis of 550 to 700 of the donors because counts were too low. Immune exposure information for the cohort was limited to CMV serostatus. A later genetic analysis associated a missense DCLRE1C variant with V-gene and J-gene trimming of TCR beta chains, and an independent cohort replicated the association. Because some donors lacked HLA typing at each locus, the association tests relied only on the typed subset. In this cohort, only TCR beta chains were sequenced, and detectable features were limited by the absence of alpha or paired-chain data. Broadly in line with IMGT annotations, most TCR beta V segments showed up in productive rearrangements about 90% or about 30% of the time in an earlier analysis of several hundred of the donors. At a false discovery rate of 0.05, a later analysis linked under 20,000 TCR beta sequences to specific HLA alleles. A later analysis reported that several top co-occurrence clusters appeared linked to parvovirus B19, influenza, CMV and Epstein-Barr virus. Most TCR sequences were seen in very few donors, while some public TCRs were found in many individuals. Compared with the roughly 720-donor mean, donors in an Asian-associated ancestry cluster had fewer N-insertions in productive TCRs, according to a later genetic analysis. Correlated functional status among segregating V segments might reflect linkage disequilibrium, but an unknown experimental factor could not be ruled out. The 87-base-pair reads could not distinguish some IMGT-functional V segments, including TRBV6-2 and TRBV6-3, so those segments were excluded. When HLA alleles, especially DR and DQ, strongly co-occurred, attributing TCR associations to individual alleles was difficult.

In total, more than 500 healthy bone marrow donors made up the cohort. At the time of sampling, every cohort member was nominally healthy, though immune exposures that went unrecorded were likely present. The donor was CMV seronegative and was included in the group of under 450 seronegative cohort members. A peripheral blood sample was collected from each donor, and TCR beta sequencing was performed on peripheral blood mononuclear cells. Genomic DNA was extracted from the blood cell samples with the Qiagen DNeasy Blood Extraction Kit. Sequencing was done on a sample of PBMCs. The V and J genes are TRBV5-1 and TRBJ1-5, with a tentative D gene TRBD1 over 5 matching bases. The sequence was collected from a man aged 25 to 45 in good health and CMV-seronegative. The DNA sequence follows: TGCGCCAGCAGCTTGGGGGGGGTCAGCAATCAGCCCCAGCATTTT. It translates as CASSLGGVSNQPQHF.